This TCR beta chain was sequenced in a study of cytomegalovirus exposure and HLA in healthy donors. Findings and limits, study-wide: Cytomegalovirus-associated TCR beta chains were listed, numbering some 150.

Concerning this clone: Its antigen is still unknown.

The primer mix had 60 Vbeta and 13 Jbeta primers. Sequencing used immunoSEQ multiplex PCR; TCRdb keeps in-frame clones, though not all of them. The sample consists of around 130,000 clones, around 86% of them appearing once. Specimen: PBMCs. The TCR comes from a man aged 25 to 40 in good health and CMV-seronegative.

The CDR3 sequence: CASKILYEQYF. The CDR3 DNA follows: TGTGCCAGCAAAATTCTATACGAGCAGTACTTC. The rearrangement uses TRBV6-1 and TRBJ2-5; D is ambiguous. Matching the DNA end better, TRBJ2-7 makes the J call doubtful. There are 11 residues in the CDR3. Germline V gene lookup returns CDR1 MNHNS and CDR2 SASEGT.